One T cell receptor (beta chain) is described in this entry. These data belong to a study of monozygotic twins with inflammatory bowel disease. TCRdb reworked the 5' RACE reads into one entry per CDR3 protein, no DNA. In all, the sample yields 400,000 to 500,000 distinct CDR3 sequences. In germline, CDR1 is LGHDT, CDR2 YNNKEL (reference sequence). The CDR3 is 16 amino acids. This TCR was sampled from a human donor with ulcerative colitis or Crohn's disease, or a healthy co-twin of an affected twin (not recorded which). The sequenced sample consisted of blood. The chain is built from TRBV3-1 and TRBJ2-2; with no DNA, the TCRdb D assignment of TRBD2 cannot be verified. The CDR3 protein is CASSPKGLAWTGELFF. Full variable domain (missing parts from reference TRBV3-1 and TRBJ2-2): DTAVSQTPKYLVTQMGNDKSIKCEQNLGHDTMYWYKQDSKKFLKIMFSYNNKELIINETVPNRFSPKSPDKAHLNLHINSLELGDSAVYFCASSPKGLAWTGELFFGEGSRLTVL.